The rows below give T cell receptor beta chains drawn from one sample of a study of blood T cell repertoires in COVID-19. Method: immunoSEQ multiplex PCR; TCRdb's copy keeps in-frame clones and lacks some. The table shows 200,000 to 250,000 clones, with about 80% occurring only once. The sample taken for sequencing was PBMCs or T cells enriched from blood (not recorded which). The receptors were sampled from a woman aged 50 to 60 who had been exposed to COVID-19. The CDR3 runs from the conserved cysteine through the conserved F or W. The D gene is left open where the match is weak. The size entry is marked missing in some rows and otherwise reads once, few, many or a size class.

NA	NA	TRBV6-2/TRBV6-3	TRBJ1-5	TGTGCCAGCAGCCCCACAGGCGCCAATCAGCCCCAGCATTTT	CASSPTGANQPQHF
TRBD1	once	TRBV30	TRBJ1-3	TGTGCCTGGCCACAGGCGGGGGGGACAGACTCTGGAAACACCATATATTTT	CAWPQAGGTDSGNTIYF
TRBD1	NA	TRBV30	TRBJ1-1	TGTGCCTGGGGACCAGGACAGGGATGGACTGAAGCTTTCTTT	CAWGPGQGWTEAFF
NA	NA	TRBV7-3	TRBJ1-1	TGTGCCAGCAGCCCCGACAGTCACACTGAAGCTTTCTTT	CASSPDSHTEAFF
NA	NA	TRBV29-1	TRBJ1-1	TGCAGCGTTGAACCAAAACCCGAGGCGGGCACTGAAGCTTTCTTT	CSVEPKPEAGTEAFF
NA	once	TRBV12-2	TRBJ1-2	TGTGCAAGTCGCCCCGACAGGGGGGGCTATGGCTACACCTTC	CASRPDRGGYGYTF
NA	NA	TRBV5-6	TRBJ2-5	TGTGCCAGCAGCCAGCAGGAACTAGAAGAGACCCAGTACTTC	CASSQQELEETQYF
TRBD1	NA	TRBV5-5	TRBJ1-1	TGTGCCAGCAGGTGGGGGACAGGGGGAACTGAAGCTTTCTTT	CASRWGTGGTEAFF
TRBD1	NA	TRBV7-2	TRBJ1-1	TGTGCCAGCAGCTTCTACGGACAGGGAAGAAAAAACACTGAAGCTTTCTTT	CASSFYGQGRKNTEAFF
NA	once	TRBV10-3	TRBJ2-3	TGTGCCAGTCGGCAGGTAGGGGGGGCAGATACGCAGTATTTT	CASRQVGGADTQYF
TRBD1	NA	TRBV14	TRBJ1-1	TGTGCCAGCAGCCAATGGGGGACAGGGGCCACTACAGCTTTCTTT	CASSQWGTGATTAFF
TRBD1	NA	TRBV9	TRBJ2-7	TGTGCCAGCGCCAGACAGGGACCTAGCGAGCAGTACTTC	CASARQGPSEQYF
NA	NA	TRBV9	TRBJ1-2	TGTGCCAGCAGCGTCGAACAGGGACCCTATGGCTACACCTTC	CASSVEQGPYGYTF
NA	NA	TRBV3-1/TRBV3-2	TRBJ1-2	TGTGCCAGCCGGGAGCTGGGGAGCTATGGCTACACCTTC	CASRELGSYGYTF
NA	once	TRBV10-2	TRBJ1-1	TGCGCCAGCAGTGAATCCCAGGGAAGCACTGAAGCTTTCTTT	CASSESQGSTEAFF
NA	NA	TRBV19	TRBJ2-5	TGTGCCAGTAGTATAAGTCTGGCCCACCAAGAGACCCAGTACTTC	CASSISLAHQETQYF
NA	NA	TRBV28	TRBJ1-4	TGTGCCAGCAGGCGACGCGTAGGGGGTGAAAAACTGTTTTTT	CASRRRVGGEKLFF
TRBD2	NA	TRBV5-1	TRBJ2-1	TGCGCCAGCAGGCGGACTAGCGGGGGGAATGAGCAGTTCTTC	CASRRTSGGNEQFF
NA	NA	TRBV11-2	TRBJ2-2	TGTGCCAGCAGCTTTCCCACAGGTGGGAACACCGGGGAGCTGTTTTTT	CASSFPTGGNTGELFF
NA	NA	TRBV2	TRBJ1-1	TGTGCCAGCAGTGAGGAGCAGGGTTCCAGGGACACTGAAGCTTTCTTT	CASSEEQGSRDTEAFF
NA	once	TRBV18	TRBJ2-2	TGTGCCAGCTCACCACCGACAAGGAACACCGGGGAGCTGTTTTTT	CASSPPTRNTGELFF
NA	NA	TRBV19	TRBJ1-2	TGTGCCAGTAGTACGGCGAGCGGATCGAACTATGGCTACACCTTC	CASSTASGSNYGYTF
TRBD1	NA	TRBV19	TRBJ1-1	TGTGCCAGTAGTATCAGCAGGGGGTGGGATGAAGCTTTCTTT	CASSISRGWDEAFF
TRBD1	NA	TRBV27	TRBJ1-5	TGTGCCAGCGCGGGACAGGGGGTTCAGCCCCAGCATTTT	CASAGQGVQPQHF
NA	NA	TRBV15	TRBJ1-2	TGTGCCACCAGCAGAGAAACAGGGTATGGCTACACCTTC	CATSRETGYGYTF
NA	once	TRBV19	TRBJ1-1	TGTGCCAGTAGTATGGCCGGCGGGTGGGATGCCACTGAAGCTTTCTTT	CASSMAGGWDATEAFF
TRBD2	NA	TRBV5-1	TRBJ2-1	TGCGCCAGCAGCTTGGCCCCGACTAGCGGTTACAATGAGCAGTTCTTC	CASSLAPTSGYNEQFF
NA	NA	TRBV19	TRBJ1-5	TGTGCCAGTGGGGAGGGCCGTCAGCCCCAGCATTTT	CASGEGRQPQHF
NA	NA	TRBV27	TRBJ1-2	TGTGCCAGCAGGGGCCCCCCCAACTATGGCTACACCTTC	CASRGPPNYGYTF
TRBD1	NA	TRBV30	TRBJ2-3	TGTGCCTGGAGTATTACAGGGGGAGATACGCAGTATTTT	CAWSITGGDTQYF
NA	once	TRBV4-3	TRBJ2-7	TGCGCCAGCAGCCAAGATATAGTGGCAGGGCTCCACGAGCAGTACTTC	CASSQDIVAGLHEQYF